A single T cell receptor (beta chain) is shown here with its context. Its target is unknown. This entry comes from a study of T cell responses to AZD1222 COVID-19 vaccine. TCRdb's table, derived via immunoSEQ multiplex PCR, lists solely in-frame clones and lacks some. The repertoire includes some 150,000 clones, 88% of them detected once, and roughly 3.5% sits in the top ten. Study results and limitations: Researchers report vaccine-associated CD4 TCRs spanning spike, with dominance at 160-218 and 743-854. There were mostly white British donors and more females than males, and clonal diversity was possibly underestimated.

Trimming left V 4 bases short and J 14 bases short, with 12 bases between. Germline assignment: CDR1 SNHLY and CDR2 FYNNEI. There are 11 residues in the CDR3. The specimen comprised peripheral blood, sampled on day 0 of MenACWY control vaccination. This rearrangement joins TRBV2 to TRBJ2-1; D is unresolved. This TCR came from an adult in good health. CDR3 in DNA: TGTGCCAGCAGTGTTATCGTCGGTGAGTTCTTC. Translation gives CASSVIVGEFF.